Below, one T cell receptor beta chain is given with its context. Antigen specificity is unknown. The CDR3 sequence is 15 residues long. With V trimmed by 3 bases and J by 4 bases, 9 bases remained unmatched. Germline V lookup: CDR1 KGHSH, CDR2 LQKENI. The data originate from a study of response to subunit inactivated influenza vaccine. General observations from the study: Each seasonal influenza vaccination, the authors suggested, recruits few new T cells.

One entry per CDR3 protein, called by TCRdb with MiXCR from the RT-PCR reads. The sample has 650,000 to 800,000 distinct CDR3 sequences, approximately 15% seen once; the top ten hold around 6.5%. The clonotype was recovered from a man aged 50 to 59 who received an inactivated influenza vaccine. The chain has TRBV18 and TRBJ2-7, with TRBD1 matching over 7 bases. The material sequenced was PBMCs from blood, taken approximately 15 days before vaccination. CDR3 DNA: TGTGCCAGCTCACCGGCCGGGACAGTTGTTTACGAGCAGTACTTC. Translation gives CASSPAGTVVYEQYF.